This is a list of T cell receptor beta chains from one sample in a study of cytomegalovirus exposure and HLA in healthy donors. TCRdb's copy holds only in-frame clones and misses some; the assay was immunoSEQ multiplex PCR. The sample has 130,000 or so clones; the top ten hold roughly 2%. The specimen sequenced was PBMCs. The receptors derive from a woman aged 55-69 years in good health and CMV-seronegative. Both conserved end residues are part of each CDR3. The D gene is left open where the match is weak.

V gene	D gene	J gene	CDR3 protein	CDR3 DNA
TRBV9	NA	TRBJ2-3	CASTLLVGGTDTQYF	TGTGCCAGCACCTTACTAGTCGGCGGCACAGATACGCAGTATTTT
TRBV5-1	NA	TRBJ2-7	CASSLAPNYEQYF	TGCGCCAGCAGCTTGGCCCCTAACTACGAGCAGTACTTC
TRBV28	TRBD1	TRBJ1-1	CASSLTGGSGRTEAFF	TGTGCCAGCAGTCTTACAGGGGGCAGTGGGAGGACTGAAGCTTTCTTT
TRBV6-5	NA	TRBJ2-7	CASSYSRTDSYEQYF	TGTGCCAGCAGTTACTCTCGAACAGATTCCTACGAGCAGTACTTC
TRBV4-2	TRBD2	TRBJ2-3	CASSQDFSTSGGATDTQYF	TGTGCCAGCAGCCAAGATTTCAGTACTAGCGGGGGGGCAACAGATACGCAGTATTTT
TRBV11-3	TRBD1	TRBJ2-1	CASSPHSGTGDEQFF	TGTGCCAGCAGTCCGCACTCCGGGACAGGAGATGAGCAGTTCTTC
TRBV7-8	TRBD2	TRBJ2-3	CASSLGLAVGGTDTQYF	TGTGCCAGCAGCTTAGGACTAGCGGTAGGAGGCACAGATACGCAGTATTTT
TRBV28	TRBD1	TRBJ2-5	CASSFRDRALETQYF	TGTGCCAGCAGTTTCCGGGACAGGGCATTAGAGACCCAGTACTTC
TRBV7-9	TRBD1	TRBJ2-2	CASSTGTVNTGELFF	TGTGCCAGCAGCACCGGGACAGTTAACACCGGGGAGCTGTTTTTT
TRBV5-1	NA	TRBJ1-4	CASSLDAGTNEKLFF	TGCGCCAGCAGCTTGGATGCAGGGACTAATGAAAAACTGTTTTTT
TRBV5-1	TRBD2	TRBJ2-1	CASSFTGLAGFNEQFF	TGCGCCAGCAGCTTTACGGGACTAGCGGGATTTAATGAGCAGTTCTTC
TRBV5-1	TRBD1	TRBJ2-2	CASSSRDRDTGELFF	TGCGCCAGCAGCAGCCGGGACAGGGACACCGGGGAGCTGTTTTTT
TRBV6-5	NA	TRBJ1-1	CASRDRIVGTEAFF	TGTGCCAGCAGAGACAGAATAGTCGGCACTGAAGCTTTCTTT
TRBV2	TRBD1	TRBJ2-5	CASSGGQAQETQYF	TGTGCCAGCAGTGGTGGACAGGCCCAAGAGACCCAGTACTTC
TRBV9	NA	TRBJ1-3	CASSVAPRESGNTIYF	TGTGCCAGCAGCGTAGCGCCGAGGGAATCTGGAAACACCATATATTTT
TRBV15	TRBD2	TRBJ2-2	CATSRALSSGGGTGELFF	TGTGCCACCAGCAGGGCTTTGTCTAGCGGGGGGGGCACCGGGGAGCTGTTTTTT
TRBV4-1	TRBD2	TRBJ2-1	CASSQTPGRGAGPHRIHEQFF	TGCGCCAGCAGCCAGACGCCTGGGCGGGGAGCGGGACCCCACAGAATCCATGAGCAGTTCTTC
TRBV4-2	TRBD1	TRBJ1-4	CASSQDITGVEKLFF	TGTGCCAGCAGCCAAGATATCACAGGGGTCGAAAAACTGTTTTTT
TRBV6-1	NA	TRBJ1-1	CASSGVPRGNTEAFF	TGTGCCAGCAGTGGAGTCCCCAGGGGCAACACTGAAGCTTTCTTT
TRBV7-3	NA	TRBJ1-2	CASSLGGDKIAGYTF	TGTGCCAGCAGCTTGGGGGGGGACAAAATCGCTGGCTACACCTTC
TRBV9	NA	TRBJ1-1	CASSVEGTMNTEAFF	TGTGCCAGCAGCGTAGAGGGGACAATGAACACTGAAGCTTTCTTT
TRBV6-1	NA	TRBJ2-7	CASSEIGGTYEQYF	TGTGCCAGCAGTGAAATCGGGGGAACCTACGAGCAGTACTTC
TRBV5-1	NA	TRBJ2-3	CASSSSPVLSTDTQYF	TGCGCCAGCAGCTCCTCCCCGGTCCTTAGCACAGATACGCAGTATTTT
TRBV5-1	NA	TRBJ2-5	CASLRGRRGETQYF	TGCGCCAGCCTCAGAGGGAGGCGAGGAGAGACCCAGTACTTC
TRBV6-6	TRBD1	TRBJ1-1	CASSPGTGAEGTEAFF	TGTGCCAGCAGTCCCGGGACAGGAGCTGAGGGCACTGAAGCTTTCTTT
TRBV27	TRBD1	TRBJ2-7	CASSPRDRALRVYF	TGTGCCAGCAGTCCCCGGGACAGGGCCCTACGAGTATACTTC
TRBV10-2	NA	TRBJ2-7	CASSESRIYEQYF	TGCGCCAGCAGTGAGTCCAGGATCTACGAGCAGTACTTC
TRBV5-1	NA	TRBJ2-1	CASSSAGDDRRAFF	TGCGCCAGCAGCTCAGCCGGCGATGACAGACGGGCGTTCTTC
TRBV9	NA	TRBJ2-2	CASSVEVSGATGELFF	TGTGCCAGCAGCGTAGAAGTTAGCGGAGCCACCGGGGAGCTGTTTTTT
TRBV6-1	NA	TRBJ2-6	CASSGTVWSGANVLTF	TGTGCCAGCAGTGGGACAGTTTGGTCTGGGGCCAACGTCCTGACTTTC
TRBV7-6	NA	TRBJ1-1	CASSLVLPDTQGEAFF	TGTGCCAGCAGCTTAGTCCTGCCAGACACACAAGGTGAAGCTTTCTTT
TRBV9	TRBD2	TRBJ2-1	CASSVGGTSGGNEQFF	TGTGCCAGCAGCGTAGGTGGGACTAGCGGTGGGAATGAGCAGTTCTTC
TRBV19	NA	TRBJ2-5	CASSERGGGETQYF	TGTGCCAGTAGTGAGCGGGGAGGGGGAGAGACCCAGTACTTC
TRBV7-9	NA	TRBJ2-1	CASSTRRANEQFF	TGTGCCAGCAGCACTAGGAGGGCGAATGAGCAGTTCTTC
TRBV6-6	NA	TRBJ1-2	CASHGDIYGYTF	TGTGCCAGTCACGGGGATATCTATGGCTACACCTTC
TRBV27	TRBD2	TRBJ2-7	CASSFSGGSSYEQYF	TGTGCCAGCAGTTTCAGCGGGGGGAGCTCCTACGAGCAGTACTTC
TRBV6-1	TRBD1	TRBJ1-2	CASIIQGTGYGYTF	TGTGCCAGCATAATACAGGGGACAGGCTATGGCTACACCTTC
TRBV27	TRBD1	TRBJ1-2	CASSSQGLGYTF	TGTGCCAGCAGTTCACAGGGGCTTGGCTACACCTTC
TRBV2	NA	TRBJ2-5	CASSRGLETQYF	TGTGCCAGCAGCCGTGGCTTGGAGACCCAGTACTTC
TRBV30	NA	TRBJ1-4	CAWTGSTNEKLFF	TGTGCCTGGACAGGGTCAACTAATGAAAAACTGTTTTTT
TRBV7-2	NA	TRBJ2-1	CASSPGLNEQFF	TGTGCCAGCAGCCCAGGCCTCAATGAGCAGTTCTTC
TRBV4-2	TRBD1	TRBJ2-5	CASSLNPGQGAETQYF	TGTGCCAGCAGCCTAAACCCGGGACAGGGGGCAGAGACCCAGTACTTC
TRBV7-9	NA	TRBJ2-5	CASSPLARETQYF	TGTGCCAGCAGCCCCCTCGCGCGGGAGACCCAGTACTTC
TRBV10-3	TRBD2	TRBJ2-2	CAISPPPSGVKGGELFF	TGTGCCATCAGTCCCCCCCCTAGCGGGGTAAAAGGCGGGGAGCTGTTTTTT
TRBV6-4	TRBD1	TRBJ2-2	CASSEGQGSGELFF	TGTGCCAGCAGTGAGGGACAGGGGTCCGGGGAGCTGTTTTTT
TRBV5-4	NA	TRBJ1-2	CASSADMTSYGYTF	TGTGCCAGCAGCGCGGACATGACGTCCTATGGCTACACCTTC
TRBV6-1	TRBD1	TRBJ2-7	CASREQGAAYEQYF	TGTGCCAGCAGGGAACAGGGGGCAGCGTACGAGCAGTACTTC
TRBV2	NA	TRBJ1-4	CASNSEGDEKLFF	TGTGCCTCCAACAGCGAGGGCGATGAAAAACTGTTTTTT
TRBV29-1	TRBD1	TRBJ2-7	CSVEVETGVYEQYF	TGCAGCGTTGAAGTCGAGACAGGGGTCTACGAGCAGTACTTC
TRBV7-2	TRBD1	TRBJ2-5	CASSPRDRRKETQYF	TGTGCCAGCAGCCCCCGGGACAGGAGAAAAGAGACCCAGTACTTC
TRBV18	TRBD1	TRBJ2-7	CASSPVTIRGQGAYEQYF	TGTGCCAGCTCACCGGTAACAATCAGGGGACAGGGGGCCTACGAGCAGTACTTC